This TCR beta chain was sequenced during a study of blood T cell repertoires in COVID-19. Clones were sequenced by immunoSEQ multiplex PCR, and TCRdb holds only the in-frame ones, with some missing. The sample includes hundreds of thousands of clones, around 90% seen only once; the top ten take approximately 1%. The CDR3 is 17 amino acids. Trimming cost V 4 bases and J 5 bases, with 26 bases left between them. Per germline, CDR1 GTSNPN and CDR2 SVGIG (reference sequence). This chain connects TRBV30 to TRBJ1-2; D perhaps matches TRBD1 (6 bases). Source material: PBMCs or T cells enriched from blood (not recorded which). This receptor was identified in a woman in her 30s who had recovered from COVID-19. CDR3 sequence reads: CAWNPRKGDLRIYGYTF. Here the CDR3 DNA reads TGTGCCTGGAATCCCCGGAAGGGGGACCTCAGAATTTATGGCTACACCTTC.